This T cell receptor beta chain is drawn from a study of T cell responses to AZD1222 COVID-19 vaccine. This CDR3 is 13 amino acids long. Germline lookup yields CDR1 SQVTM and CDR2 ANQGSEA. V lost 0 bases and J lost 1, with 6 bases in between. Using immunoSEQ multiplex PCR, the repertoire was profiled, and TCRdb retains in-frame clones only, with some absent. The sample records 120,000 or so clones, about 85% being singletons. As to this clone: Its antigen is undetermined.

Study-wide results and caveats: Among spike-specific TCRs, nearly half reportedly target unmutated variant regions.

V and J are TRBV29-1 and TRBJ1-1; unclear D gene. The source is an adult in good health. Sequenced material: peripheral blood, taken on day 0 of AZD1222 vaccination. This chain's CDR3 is CSVEEHQNTEAFF. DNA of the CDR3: TGCAGCGTTGAAGAACATCAGAACACTGAAGCTTTCTTT. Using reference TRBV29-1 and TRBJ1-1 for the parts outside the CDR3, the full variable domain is SAVISQKPSRDICQRGTSLTIQCQVDSQVTMMFWYRQQPGQSLTLIATANQGSEATYESGFVIDKFPISRPNLTFSTLTVSNMSPEDSSIYLCSVEEHQNTEAFFGQGTRLTVV.